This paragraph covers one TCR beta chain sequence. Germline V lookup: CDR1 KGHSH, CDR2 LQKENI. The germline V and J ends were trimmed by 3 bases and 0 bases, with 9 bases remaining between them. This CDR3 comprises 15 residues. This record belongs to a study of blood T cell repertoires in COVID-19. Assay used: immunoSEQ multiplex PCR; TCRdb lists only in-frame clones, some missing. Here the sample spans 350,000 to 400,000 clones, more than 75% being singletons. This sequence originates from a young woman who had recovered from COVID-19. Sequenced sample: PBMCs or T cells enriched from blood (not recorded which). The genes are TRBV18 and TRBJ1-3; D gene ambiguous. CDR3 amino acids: CASSPGGSSGNTIYF. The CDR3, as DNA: TGTGCCAGCTCACCCGGAGGGTCCTCTGGAAACACCATATATTTT.